This T cell receptor (beta chain) emerged from a study of cytomegalovirus exposure and HLA in healthy donors. General observations from the study: The authors later linked a missense DCLRE1C variant to TCR beta V- and J-gene trimming. The authors confirmed in vitro that a few CMV-associated chains were specific for CMV antigens.

The PCR ran on 60 Vbeta and 13 Jbeta primers. TCRdb's copy holds only in-frame clones and misses some; the assay was immunoSEQ multiplex PCR. The sample has about 120,000 clones; 60% to 85% are singletons. Germline CDR1 reads MGHRA; CDR2 reads YSYEKL. This CDR3 comprises 15 residues. V was cut by 0 bases and J by 7 bases, with 13 bases left in between. For this clone: No antigen is known for it.

Material: PBMCs. This TCR came from a woman aged 25-40 years in good health and CMV-seropositive. V is TRBV4-1 and J is TRBJ1-5, with a weak D call TRBD1 (6 bases). The CDR3 region is CASSQDLGRGQPQHF. As DNA, the CDR3 is TGCGCCAGCAGCCAAGATTTGGGAAGGGGGCAGCCCCAGCATTTT.